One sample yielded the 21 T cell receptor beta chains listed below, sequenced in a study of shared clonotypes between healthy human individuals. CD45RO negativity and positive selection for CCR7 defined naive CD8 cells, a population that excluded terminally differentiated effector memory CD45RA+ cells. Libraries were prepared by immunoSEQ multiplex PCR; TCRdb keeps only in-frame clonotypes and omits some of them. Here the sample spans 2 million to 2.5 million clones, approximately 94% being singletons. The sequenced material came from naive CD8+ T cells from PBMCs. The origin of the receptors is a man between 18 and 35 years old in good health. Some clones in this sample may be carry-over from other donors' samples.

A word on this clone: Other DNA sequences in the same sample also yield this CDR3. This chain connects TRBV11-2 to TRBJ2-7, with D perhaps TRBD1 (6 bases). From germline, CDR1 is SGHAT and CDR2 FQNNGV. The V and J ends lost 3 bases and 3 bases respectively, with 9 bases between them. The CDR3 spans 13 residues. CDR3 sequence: CASSFRTDYEQYF. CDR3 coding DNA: TGTGCCAGCAGCTTCCGGACAGACTACGAGCAGTACTTC.

The CDR3 region is CASSFTAGTGETQYF. The CDR3 bases are TGTGCCAGCAGCTTCACGGCCGGGACAGGAGAGACCCAGTACTTC. This chain connects TRBV5-5 to TRBJ2-5; 8 nucleotides align to TRBD1. Germline values: CDR1 SGHKS, CDR2 YYEKEE (reference sequence). J lost 4 bases, V lost 2 bases, and 7 bases had no gene match. The CDR3 contains 15 residues.

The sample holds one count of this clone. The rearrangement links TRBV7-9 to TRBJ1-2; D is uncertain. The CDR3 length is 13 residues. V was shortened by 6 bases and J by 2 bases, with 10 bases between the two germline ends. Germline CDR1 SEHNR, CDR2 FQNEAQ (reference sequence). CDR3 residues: CASRPPVNYGYTF. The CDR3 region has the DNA TGTGCCAGCAGGCCCCCGGTGAACTATGGCTACACCTTC.

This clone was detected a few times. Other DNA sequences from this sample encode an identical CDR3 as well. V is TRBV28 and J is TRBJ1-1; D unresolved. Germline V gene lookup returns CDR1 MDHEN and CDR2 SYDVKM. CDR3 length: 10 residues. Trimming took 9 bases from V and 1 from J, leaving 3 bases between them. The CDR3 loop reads CASRNTEAFF. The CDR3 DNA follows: TGTGCCAGTAGGAACACTGAAGCTTTCTTT.

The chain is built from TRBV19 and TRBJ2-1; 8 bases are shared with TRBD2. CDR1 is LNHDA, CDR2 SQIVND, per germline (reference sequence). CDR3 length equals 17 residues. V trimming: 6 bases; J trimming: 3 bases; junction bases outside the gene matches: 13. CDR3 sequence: CASSLTWVAGLYNEQFF. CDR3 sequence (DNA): TGTGCCAGTAGCCTAACGTGGGTAGCGGGACTCTACAATGAGCAGTTCTTC.

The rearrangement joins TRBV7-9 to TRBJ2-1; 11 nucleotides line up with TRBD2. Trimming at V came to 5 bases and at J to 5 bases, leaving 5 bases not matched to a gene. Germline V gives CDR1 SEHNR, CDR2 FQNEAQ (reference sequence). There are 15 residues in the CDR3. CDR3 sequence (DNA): TGTGCCAGCAGCCGTCGTAGCGGGAGGGACAATGAGCAGTTCTTC. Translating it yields CASSRRSGRDNEQFF.

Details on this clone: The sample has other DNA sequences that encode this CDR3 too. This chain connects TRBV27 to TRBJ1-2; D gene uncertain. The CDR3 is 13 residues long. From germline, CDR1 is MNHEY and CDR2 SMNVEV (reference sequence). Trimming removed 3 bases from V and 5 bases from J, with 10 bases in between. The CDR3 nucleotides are TGTGCCAGCAGTTTTGGTCTGAATTATGGCTACACCTTC. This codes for CASSFGLNYGYTF.

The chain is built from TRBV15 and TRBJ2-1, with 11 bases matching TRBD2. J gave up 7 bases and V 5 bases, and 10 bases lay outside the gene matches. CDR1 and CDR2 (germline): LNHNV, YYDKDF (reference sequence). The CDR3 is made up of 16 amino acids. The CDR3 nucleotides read TGTGCCACCAGCGCCACTAGCGGGAGCATGGTAAATGAGCAGTTCTTC. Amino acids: CATSATSGSMVNEQFF. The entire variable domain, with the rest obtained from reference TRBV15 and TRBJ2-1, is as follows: DAMVIQNPRYQVTQFGKPVTLSCSQTLNHNVMYWYQQKSSQAPKLLFHYYDKDFNNEADTPDNFQSRRPNTSFCFLDIRSPGLGDTAMYLCATSATSGSMVNEQFFGPGTRLTVL.

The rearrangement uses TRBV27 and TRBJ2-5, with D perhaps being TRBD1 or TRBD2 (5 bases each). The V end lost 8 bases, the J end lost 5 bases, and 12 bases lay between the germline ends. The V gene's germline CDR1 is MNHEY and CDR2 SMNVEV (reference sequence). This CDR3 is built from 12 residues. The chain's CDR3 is CASGGRRETQYF. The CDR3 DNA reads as TGTGCCAGCGGGGGACGGAGGGAGACCCAGTACTTC.

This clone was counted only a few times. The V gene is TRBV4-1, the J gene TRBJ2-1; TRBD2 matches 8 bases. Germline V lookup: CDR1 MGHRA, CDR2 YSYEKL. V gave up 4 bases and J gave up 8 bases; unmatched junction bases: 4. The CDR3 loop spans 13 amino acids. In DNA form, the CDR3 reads TGCGCCAGCAGCCCGGGACTAGGCTATGAGCAGTTCTTC. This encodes CASSPGLGYEQFF.

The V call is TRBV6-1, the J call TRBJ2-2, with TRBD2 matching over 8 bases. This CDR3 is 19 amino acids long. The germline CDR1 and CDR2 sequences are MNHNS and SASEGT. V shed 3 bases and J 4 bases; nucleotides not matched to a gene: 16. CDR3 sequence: CASSDEREKVVAGTGELFF. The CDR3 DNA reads TGTGCCAGCAGTGACGAGCGGGAGAAGGTGGTCGCTGGCACCGGGGAGCTGTTTTTT.

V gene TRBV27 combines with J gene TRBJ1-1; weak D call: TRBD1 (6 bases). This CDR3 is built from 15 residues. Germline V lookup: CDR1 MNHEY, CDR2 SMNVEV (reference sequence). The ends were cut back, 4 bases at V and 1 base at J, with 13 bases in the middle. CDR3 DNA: TGTGCCAGCAGTTCATGGGGGGCGGCGAACACTGAAGCTTTCTTT. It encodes CASSSWGAANTEAFF.

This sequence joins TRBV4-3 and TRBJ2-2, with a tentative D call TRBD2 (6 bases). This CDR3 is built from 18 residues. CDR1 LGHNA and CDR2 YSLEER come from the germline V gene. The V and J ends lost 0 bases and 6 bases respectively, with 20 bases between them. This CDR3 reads CASSQESPSASVAGELFF. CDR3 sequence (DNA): TGCGCCAGCAGCCAAGAAAGCCCGTCCGCTAGCGTGGCCGGGGAGCTGTTTTTT.

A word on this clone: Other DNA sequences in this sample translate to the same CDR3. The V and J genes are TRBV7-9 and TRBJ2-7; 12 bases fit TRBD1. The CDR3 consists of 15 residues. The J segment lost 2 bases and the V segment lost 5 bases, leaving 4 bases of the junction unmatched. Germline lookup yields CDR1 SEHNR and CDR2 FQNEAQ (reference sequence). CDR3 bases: TGTGCCAGCAGCCCCGGGACAGGGGGCCCCTACGAGCAGTACTTC. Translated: CASSPGTGGPYEQYF.

The CDR3 loop is CASSLLYGQGTYEQYF. The CDR3 DNA is TGTGCCAGCAGTTTACTTTACGGACAAGGGACCTACGAGCAGTACTTC. The chain uses TRBV27 and TRBJ2-7, with D possibly TRBD1 on 5 matching bases. The CDR3 runs to 16 residues. Germline V gives CDR1 MNHEY, CDR2 SMNVEV (reference sequence). V was pared by 2 bases and J by 2 bases, with 16 bases between.

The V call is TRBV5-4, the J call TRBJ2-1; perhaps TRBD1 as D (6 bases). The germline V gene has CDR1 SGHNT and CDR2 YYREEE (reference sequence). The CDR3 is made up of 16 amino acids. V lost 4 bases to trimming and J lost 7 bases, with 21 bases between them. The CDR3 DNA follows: TGTGCCAGCAGCCCCCTAGGGACACTCAAAGGGAATGAGCAGTTCTTC. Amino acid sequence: CASSPLGTLKGNEQFF.

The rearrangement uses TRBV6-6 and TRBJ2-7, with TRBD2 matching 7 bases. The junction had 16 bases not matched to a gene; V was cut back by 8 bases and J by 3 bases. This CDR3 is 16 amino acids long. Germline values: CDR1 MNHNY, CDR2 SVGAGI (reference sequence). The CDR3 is CASSSRGGDGNYEQYF. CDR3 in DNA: TGTGCCAGCTCCTCTCGGGGAGGGGACGGAAACTACGAGCAGTACTTC.

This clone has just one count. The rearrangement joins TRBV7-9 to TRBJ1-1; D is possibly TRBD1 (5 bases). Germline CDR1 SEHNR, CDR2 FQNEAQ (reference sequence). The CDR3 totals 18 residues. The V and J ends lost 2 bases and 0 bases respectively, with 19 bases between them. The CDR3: CASSLPKGKGTMNTEAFF. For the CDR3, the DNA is TGTGCCAGCAGCTTACCCAAAGGGAAAGGGACCATGAACACTGAAGCTTTCTTT.

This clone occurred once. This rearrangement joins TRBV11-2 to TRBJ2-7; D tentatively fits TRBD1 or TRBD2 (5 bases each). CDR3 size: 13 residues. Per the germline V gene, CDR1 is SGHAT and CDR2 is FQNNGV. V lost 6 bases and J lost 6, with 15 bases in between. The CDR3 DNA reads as TGTGCCAGCAGAGTCTGGGGGATGGGCGAGCAGTACTTC. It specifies CASRVWGMGEQYF.

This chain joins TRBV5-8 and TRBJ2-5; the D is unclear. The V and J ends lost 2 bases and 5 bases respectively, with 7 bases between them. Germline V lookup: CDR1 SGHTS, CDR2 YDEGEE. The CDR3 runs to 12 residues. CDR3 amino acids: CASSFPQETQYF. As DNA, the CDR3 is TGTGCCAGCAGCTTCCCCCAGGAGACCCAGTACTTC.

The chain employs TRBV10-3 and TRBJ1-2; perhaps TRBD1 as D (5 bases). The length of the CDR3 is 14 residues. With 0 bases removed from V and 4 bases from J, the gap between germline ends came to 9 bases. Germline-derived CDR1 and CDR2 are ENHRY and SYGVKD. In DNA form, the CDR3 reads TGTGCCATCAGTGAGTCGGCCAGGGCCTATGGCTACACCTTC. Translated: CAISESARAYGYTF.